This TCR beta chain was recovered during a study of T cells in Graves' hyperthyroidism and ophthalmopathy. About the study: Peripheral blood draws took place at initial diagnosis, ahead of any treatment. Study observations and caveats: Blood also contained most expanded thyroid clonotypes above 0.001.

The CDR3 runs 14 residues. The V end lost 0 bases, the J end lost 5 bases, and 10 bases lay between the germline ends. In germline, CDR1 is SGDLS, CDR2 YYNGEE. The blood sample dates from first hyperthyroidism diagnosis, preceding any ophthalmopathy symptoms. Researchers took RNA transcripts and amplified the TCR beta CDR3 regions from them. TCR CDR3 regions were first amplified by RT-PCR with HTBI primers. TCRdb re-called the multiplex PCR reads with MiXCR, one entry per CDR3 protein. The profile shows under 450,000 distinct CDR3 sequences, approximately 18% of them singletons. About this clonotype itself: Its target is not known.

V is TRBV9 and J is TRBJ2-3, with D perhaps matching TRBD2 (6 bases). This TCR was recovered from a woman in her thirties with Graves' hyperthyroidism that later progressed to Graves' ophthalmopathy. The specimen sequenced was blood. CDR3 sequence: CASSVGMGGDTQYF. Written as DNA, the CDR3 is TGTGCCAGCAGCGTAGGTATGGGGGGAGATACGCAGTATTTT.